What follows describes a single T cell receptor beta chain. Its target is unknown. Germline CDR1 is SGDLS and CDR2 is YYNGEE. This CDR3 is built from 16 residues. After removal of 6 bases from V and 0 bases from J, the junction contained 6 bases not matched to a gene. This sample is part of a study of OX40 agonist ivuxolimab in advanced cancers. Sequencing was performed with immunoSEQ multiplex PCR; in TCRdb, only in-frame clones are kept and a portion is missing. The sample has about 58,000 clones, less than 85% seen once. Whole-study findings and limits: The expanded peripheral T cells' antigen specificity was not determined.

Sequences were derived from CD4+ or CD8+ T cells sorted from blood, sampled in a trial of the OX40 agonist ivuxolimab. The TCR sequence derives from an adult with an advanced solid tumor such as melanoma, head and neck, liver or kidney cancer. This sequence joins TRBV9 and TRBJ2-3; 11 bases fit TRBD2. DNA for the CDR3: TGTGCCAGCAACCCAACTAGCGGGGGAAGCACAGATACGCAGTATTTT. This encodes CASNPTSGGSTDTQYF.